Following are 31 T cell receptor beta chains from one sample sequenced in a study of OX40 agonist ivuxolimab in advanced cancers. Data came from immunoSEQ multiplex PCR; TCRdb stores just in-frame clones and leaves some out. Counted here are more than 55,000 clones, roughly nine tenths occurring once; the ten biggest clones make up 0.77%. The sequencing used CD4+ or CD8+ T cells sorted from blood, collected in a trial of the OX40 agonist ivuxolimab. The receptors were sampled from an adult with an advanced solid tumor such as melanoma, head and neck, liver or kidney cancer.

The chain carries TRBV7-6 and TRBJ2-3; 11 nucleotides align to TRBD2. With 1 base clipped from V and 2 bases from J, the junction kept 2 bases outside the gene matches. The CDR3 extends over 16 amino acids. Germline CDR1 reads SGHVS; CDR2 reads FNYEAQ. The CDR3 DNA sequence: TGTGCCAGCAGCTTAGGACTAGCGGGGCCCACAGATACGCAGTATTTT. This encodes CASSLGLAGPTDTQYF. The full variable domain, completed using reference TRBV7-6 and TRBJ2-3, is GAGVSQSPRYKVTKRGQDVALRCDPISGHVSLYWYRQALGQGPEFLTYFNYEAQQDKSGLPNDRFSAERPEGSISTLTIQRTEQRDSAMYRCASSLGLAGPTDTQYFGPGTRLTVL.

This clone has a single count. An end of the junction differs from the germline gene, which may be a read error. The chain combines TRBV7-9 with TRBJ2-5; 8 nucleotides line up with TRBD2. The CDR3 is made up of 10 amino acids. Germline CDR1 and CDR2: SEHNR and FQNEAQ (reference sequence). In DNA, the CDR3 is TGTGCCAGCAGCTTCCACGGGGGGGACTTC. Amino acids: CASSFHGGDF.

CDR3 coding DNA: TGTGCCAGCAGCTTTCAGGGAGTCCATGGCTACACCTTC. Encoded protein: CASSFQGVHGYTF. The rearrangement links TRBV5-6 to TRBJ1-2, with a tentative D call TRBD1 (5 bases). The ends were cut back, 2 bases at V and 6 bases at J, with 11 bases in the middle. This CDR3 spans 13 amino acids. Germline CDR1 SGHDT, CDR2 YYEEEE.

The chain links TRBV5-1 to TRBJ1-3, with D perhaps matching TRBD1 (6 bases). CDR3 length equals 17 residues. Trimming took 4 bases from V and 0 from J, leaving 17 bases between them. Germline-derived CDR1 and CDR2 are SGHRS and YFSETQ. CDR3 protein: CASSTGTRAFSGNTIYF. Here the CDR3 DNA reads TGCGCCAGCAGCACCGGGACAAGGGCTTTCTCTGGAAACACCATATATTTT.

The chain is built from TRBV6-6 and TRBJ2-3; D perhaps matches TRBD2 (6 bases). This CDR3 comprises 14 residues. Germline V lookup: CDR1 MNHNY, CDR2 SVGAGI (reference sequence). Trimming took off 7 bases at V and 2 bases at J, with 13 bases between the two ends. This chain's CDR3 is CASNPSASTDTQYF. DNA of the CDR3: TGTGCCAGCAACCCTAGCGCATCCACAGATACGCAGTATTTT.

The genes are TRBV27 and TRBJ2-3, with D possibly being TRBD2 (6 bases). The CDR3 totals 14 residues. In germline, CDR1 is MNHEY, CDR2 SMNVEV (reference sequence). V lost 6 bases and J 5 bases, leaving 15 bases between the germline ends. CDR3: CASSLGGRVDTQYF. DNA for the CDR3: TGTGCCAGCAGCCTTGGAGGGAGAGTAGATACGCAGTATTTT.

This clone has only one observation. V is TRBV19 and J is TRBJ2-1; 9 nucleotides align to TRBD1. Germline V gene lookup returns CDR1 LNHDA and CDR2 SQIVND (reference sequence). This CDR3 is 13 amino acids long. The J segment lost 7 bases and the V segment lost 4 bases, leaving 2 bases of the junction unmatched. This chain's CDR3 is CASSTTGGNEQFF. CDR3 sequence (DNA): TGTGCCAGTAGTACGACAGGGGGGAATGAGCAGTTCTTC.

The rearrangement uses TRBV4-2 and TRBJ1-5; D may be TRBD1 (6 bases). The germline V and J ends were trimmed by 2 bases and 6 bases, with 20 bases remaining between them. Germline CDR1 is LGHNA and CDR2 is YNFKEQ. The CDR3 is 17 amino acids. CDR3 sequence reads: CASSQRGGARGGQPQHF. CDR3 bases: TGTGCCAGCAGCCAACGAGGTGGGGCCAGGGGCGGTCAGCCCCAGCATTTT.

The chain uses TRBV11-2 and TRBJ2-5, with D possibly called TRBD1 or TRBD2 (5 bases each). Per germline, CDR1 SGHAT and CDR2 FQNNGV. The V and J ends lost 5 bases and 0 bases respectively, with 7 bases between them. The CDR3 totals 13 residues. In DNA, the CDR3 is TGTGCCAGCAGCCCGGGACACCAAGAGACCCAGTACTTC. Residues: CASSPGHQETQYF. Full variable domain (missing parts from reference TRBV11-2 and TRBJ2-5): EAGVAQSPRYKIIEKRQSVAFWCNPISGHATLYWYQQILGQGPKLLIQFQNNGVVDDSQLPKDRFSAERLKGVDSTLKIQPAKLEDSAVYLCASSPGHQETQYFGPGTRLLVL.

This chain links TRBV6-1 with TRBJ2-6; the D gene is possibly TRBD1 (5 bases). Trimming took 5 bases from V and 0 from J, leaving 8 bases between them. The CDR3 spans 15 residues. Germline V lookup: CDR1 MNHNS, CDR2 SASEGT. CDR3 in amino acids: CASSFRASGANVLTF. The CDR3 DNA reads TGTGCCAGCAGTTTCAGGGCCTCTGGGGCCAACGTCCTGACTTTC.

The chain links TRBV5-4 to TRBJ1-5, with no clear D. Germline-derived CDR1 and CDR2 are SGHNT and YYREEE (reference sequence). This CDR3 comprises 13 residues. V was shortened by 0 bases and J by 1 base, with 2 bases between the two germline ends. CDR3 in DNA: TGTGCCAGCAGCTTGGGAAGCAATCAGCCCCAGCATTTT. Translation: CASSLGSNQPQHF.

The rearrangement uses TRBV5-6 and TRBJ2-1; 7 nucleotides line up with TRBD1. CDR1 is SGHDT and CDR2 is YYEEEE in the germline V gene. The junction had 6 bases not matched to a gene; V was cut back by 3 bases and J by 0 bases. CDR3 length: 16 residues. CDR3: CASSYGTVGSYNEQFF. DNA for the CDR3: TGTGCCAGCAGCTATGGGACAGTCGGCTCCTACAATGAGCAGTTCTTC.

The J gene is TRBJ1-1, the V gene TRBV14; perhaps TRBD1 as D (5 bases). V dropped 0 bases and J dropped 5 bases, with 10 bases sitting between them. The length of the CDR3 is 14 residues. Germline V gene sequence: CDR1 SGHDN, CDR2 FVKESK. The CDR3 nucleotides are TGTGCCAGCAGCCAAGATTCGGGGGTAACTGAAGCTTTCTTT. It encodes CASSQDSGVTEAFF.

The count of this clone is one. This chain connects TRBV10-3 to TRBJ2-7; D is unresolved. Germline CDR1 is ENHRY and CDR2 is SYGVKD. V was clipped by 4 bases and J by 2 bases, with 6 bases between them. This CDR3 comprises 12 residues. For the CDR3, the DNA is TGTGCCATCAGTGCGGCTGCCTACGAGCAGTACTTC. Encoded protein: CAISAAAYEQYF.

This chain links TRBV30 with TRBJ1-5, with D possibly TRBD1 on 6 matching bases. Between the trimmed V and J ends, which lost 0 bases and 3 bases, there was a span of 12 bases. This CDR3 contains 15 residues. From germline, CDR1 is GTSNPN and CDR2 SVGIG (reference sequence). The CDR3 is CAWSVLTGLNQPQHF. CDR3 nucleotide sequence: TGTGCCTGGAGTGTACTAACAGGGCTCAATCAGCCCCAGCATTTT.

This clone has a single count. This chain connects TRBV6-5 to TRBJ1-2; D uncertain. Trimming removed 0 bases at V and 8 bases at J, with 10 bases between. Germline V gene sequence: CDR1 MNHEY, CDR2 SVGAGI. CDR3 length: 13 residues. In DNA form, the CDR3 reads TGTGCCAGCAGTTACTCGGAGGGAGGAGGCTACACCTTC. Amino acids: CASSYSEGGGYTF.

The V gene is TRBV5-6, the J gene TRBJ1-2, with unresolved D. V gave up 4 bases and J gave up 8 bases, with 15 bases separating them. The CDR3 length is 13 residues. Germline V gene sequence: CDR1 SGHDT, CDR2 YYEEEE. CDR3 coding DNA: TGTGCCAGCAGCGAACGCGGAGGCAGAGGCTACACCTTC. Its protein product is CASSERGGRGYTF. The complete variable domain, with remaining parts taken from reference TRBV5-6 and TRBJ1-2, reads DAGVTQSPTHLIKTRGQQVTLRCSPKSGHDTVSWYQQALGQGPQFIFQYYEEEERQRGNFPDRFSGHQFPNYSSELNVNALLLGDSALYLCASSERGGRGYTFGSGTRLTVV.

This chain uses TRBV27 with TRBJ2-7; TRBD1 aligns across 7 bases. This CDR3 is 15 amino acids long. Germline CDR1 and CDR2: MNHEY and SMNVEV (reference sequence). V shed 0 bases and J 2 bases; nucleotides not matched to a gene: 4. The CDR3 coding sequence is TGTGCCAGCAGTTTATCTCACGGGACAGCCTACGAGCAGTACTTC. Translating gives CASSLSHGTAYEQYF.

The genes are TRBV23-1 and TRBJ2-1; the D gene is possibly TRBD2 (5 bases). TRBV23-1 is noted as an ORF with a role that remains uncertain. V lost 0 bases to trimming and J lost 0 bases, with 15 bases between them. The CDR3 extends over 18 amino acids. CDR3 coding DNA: TGCGCCAGCAGTCAATCGCTCACGACCGGGGACTCCTACAATGAGCAGTTCTTC. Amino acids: CASSQSLTTGDSYNEQFF.

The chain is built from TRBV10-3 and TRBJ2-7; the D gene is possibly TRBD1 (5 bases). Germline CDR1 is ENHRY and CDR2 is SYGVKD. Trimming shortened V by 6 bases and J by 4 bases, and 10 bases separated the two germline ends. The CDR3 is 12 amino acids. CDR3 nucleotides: TGTGCCATCAGGGCTACAGGTTACGAGCAGTACTTC. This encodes CAIRATGYEQYF.

The CDR3 nucleotides are TGTGCTAGTGGTTTGGTAATAGCGGGAGCCCCCAAAGAGACCCAGTACTTC. Its translation is CASGLVIAGAPKETQYF. The chain carries TRBV12-5 and TRBJ2-5, with TRBD2 identical over 9 bases. The V and J ends lost 0 bases and 3 bases, in that order; junction bases with no gene match: 8. The germline CDR1 and CDR2 sequences are LGHNT and FRNRAP. This CDR3 comprises 17 residues.

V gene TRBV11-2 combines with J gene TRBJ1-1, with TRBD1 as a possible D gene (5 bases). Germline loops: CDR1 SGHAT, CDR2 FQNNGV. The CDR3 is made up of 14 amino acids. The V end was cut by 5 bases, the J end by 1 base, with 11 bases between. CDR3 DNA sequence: TGTGCCAGCAGCCCATTAGACAGGAACACTGAAGCTTTCTTT. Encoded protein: CASSPLDRNTEAFF. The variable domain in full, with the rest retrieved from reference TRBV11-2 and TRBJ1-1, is EAGVAQSPRYKIIEKRQSVAFWCNPISGHATLYWYQQILGQGPKLLIQFQNNGVVDDSQLPKDRFSAERLKGVDSTLKIQPAKLEDSAVYLCASSPLDRNTEAFFGQGTRLTVV.

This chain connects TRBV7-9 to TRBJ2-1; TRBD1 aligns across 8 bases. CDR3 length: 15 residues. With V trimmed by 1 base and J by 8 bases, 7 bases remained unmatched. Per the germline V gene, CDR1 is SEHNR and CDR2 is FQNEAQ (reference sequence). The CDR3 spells CASSLDGTGGYEQFF. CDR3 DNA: TGTGCCAGCAGCTTAGATGGGACAGGAGGGTATGAGCAGTTCTTC. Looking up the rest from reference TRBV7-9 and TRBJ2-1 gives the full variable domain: DTGVSQNPRHKITKRGQNVTFRCDPISEHNRLYWYRQTLGQGPEFLTYFQNEAQLEKSRLLSDRFSAERPKGSFSTLEIQRTEQGDSAMYLCASSLDGTGGYEQFFGPGTRLTVL.

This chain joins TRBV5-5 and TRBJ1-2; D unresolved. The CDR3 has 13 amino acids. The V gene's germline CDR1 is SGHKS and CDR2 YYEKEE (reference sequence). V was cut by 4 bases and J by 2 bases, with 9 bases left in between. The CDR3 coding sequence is TGTGCCAGCAGCATCTCAGCGAACTATGGCTACACCTTC. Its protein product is CASSISANYGYTF.

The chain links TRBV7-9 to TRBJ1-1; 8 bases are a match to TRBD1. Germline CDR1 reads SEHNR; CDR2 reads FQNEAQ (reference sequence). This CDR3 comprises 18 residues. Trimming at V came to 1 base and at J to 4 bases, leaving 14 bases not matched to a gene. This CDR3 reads CASSLGSRVTGVCTEAFF. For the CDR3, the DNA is TGTGCCAGCAGCTTAGGAAGTAGGGTGACAGGGGTATGCACTGAAGCTTTCTTT.

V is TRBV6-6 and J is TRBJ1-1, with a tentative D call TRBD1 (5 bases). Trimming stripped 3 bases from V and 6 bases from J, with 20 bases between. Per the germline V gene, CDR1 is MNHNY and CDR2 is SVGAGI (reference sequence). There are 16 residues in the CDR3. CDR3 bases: TGTGCCAGCAGTTATGGAGCCAGGGTACACCCCCCTGAAGCTTTCTTT. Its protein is CASSYGARVHPPEAFF.

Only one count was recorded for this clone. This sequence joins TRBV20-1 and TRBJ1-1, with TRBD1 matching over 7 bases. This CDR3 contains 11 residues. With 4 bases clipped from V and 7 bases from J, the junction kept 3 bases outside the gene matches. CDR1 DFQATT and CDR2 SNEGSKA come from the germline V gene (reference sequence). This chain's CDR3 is CSAIGQVEAFF. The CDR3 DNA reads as TGCAGTGCTATTGGACAGGTTGAAGCTTTCTTT.

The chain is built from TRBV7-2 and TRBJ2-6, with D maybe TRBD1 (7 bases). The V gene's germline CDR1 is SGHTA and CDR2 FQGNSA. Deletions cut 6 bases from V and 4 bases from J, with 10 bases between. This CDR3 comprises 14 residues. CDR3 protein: CASSQGGGANVLTF. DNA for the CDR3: TGTGCCAGCAGTCAGGGGGGCGGGGCCAACGTCCTGACTTTC.

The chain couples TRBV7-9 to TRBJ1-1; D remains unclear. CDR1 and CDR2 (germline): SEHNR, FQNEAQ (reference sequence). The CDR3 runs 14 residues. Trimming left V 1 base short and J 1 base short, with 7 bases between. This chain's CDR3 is CASSLETGNTEAFF. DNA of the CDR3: TGTGCCAGCAGCTTAGAGACGGGGAACACTGAAGCTTTCTTT.

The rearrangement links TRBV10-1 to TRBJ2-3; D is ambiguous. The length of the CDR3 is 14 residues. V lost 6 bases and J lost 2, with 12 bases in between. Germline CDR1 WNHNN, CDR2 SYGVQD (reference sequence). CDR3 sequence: CASSRRALTDTQYF. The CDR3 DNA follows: TGCGCCAGCAGCCGACGGGCCCTCACAGATACGCAGTATTTT.

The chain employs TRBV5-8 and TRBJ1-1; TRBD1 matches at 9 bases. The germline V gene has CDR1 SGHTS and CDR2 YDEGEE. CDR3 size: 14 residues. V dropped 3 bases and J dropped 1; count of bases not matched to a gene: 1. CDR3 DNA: TGTGCCAGCAGCTGGGGACAGGGGAACACTGAAGCTTTCTTT. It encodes CASSWGQGNTEAFF. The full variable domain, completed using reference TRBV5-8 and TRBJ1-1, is EAGVTQSPTHLIKTRGQQATLRCSPISGHTSVYWYQQALGLGLQFLLWYDEGEERNRGNFPPRFSGRQFPNYSSELNVNALELEDSALYLCASSWGQGNTEAFFGQGTRLTVV.